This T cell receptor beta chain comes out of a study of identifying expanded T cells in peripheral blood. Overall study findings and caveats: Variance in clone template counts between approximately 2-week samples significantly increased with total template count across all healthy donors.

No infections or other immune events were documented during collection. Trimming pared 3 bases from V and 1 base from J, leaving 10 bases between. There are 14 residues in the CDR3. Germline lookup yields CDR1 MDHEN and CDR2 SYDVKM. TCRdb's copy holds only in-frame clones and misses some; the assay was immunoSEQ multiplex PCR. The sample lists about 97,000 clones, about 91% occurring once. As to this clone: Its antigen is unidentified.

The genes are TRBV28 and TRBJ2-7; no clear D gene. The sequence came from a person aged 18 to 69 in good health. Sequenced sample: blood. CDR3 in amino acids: CASSFLGMSYEQYF. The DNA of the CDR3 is TGTGCCAGCAGTTTCCTGGGTATGTCCTACGAGCAGTACTTC.